The T cell receptor beta chain under discussion was sequenced for a study of shared clonotypes between healthy human individuals. Overall study: Every donor yielded three CD4 naive, three CD4 memory, two CD8 naive and one CD8 memory plate.

Researchers partitioned CD4+ cells into CD45RA+ naive and CD45RA-negative memory subsets. This CDR3 has 16 amino acids. Germline V gene data show CDR1 as MNHEY and CDR2 as SMNVEV (reference sequence). Germline trimming cut 5 bases from V and 7 bases from J; bases unmatched to any gene: 16. It was at deep level that the assay was run. Only in-frame clones appear in the TCRdb table, and some are missing; sequencing was by immunoSEQ multiplex PCR. The sample yields some 580,000 clones, less than 98% seen once. The sequence was obtained from a woman in her thirties in good health. The sample was naive CD4+ T cells sorted from blood. Subset denoted: CD45RA+ positively selected. The chain combines TRBV27 with TRBJ2-7; the match to TRBD1 covers 8 bases. The CDR3 is CASSTIRGQARGEQYF. The CDR3 bases are TGTGCCAGCAGTACCATTCGGGGACAGGCCCGCGGTGAGCAGTACTTC.